This T cell receptor beta chain is drawn from a study of shared clonotypes between healthy human individuals. CDR3 length: 15 amino acids. The germline V gene has CDR1 LNHDA and CDR2 SQIVND (reference sequence). The V and J ends lost 3 bases and 6 bases respectively, with 15 bases between them. With regard to this clone: The antigen is undetermined.

Study observations and caveats: Estimated richness values were generally larger in naive subsets than in memory subsets. Some naive CD4 clonotypes, around 4.7%, turned up in common across a handful of donors.

Repertoires were generated with immunoSEQ multiplex PCR, while TCRdb's copy carries only in-frame clones and drops some. The table has hundreds of thousands of clones, 72% seen once. This receptor was identified in a woman under 40 in good health. Specimen: memory CD4+ T cells sorted from blood. Subset meaning: CD45RA-negative fraction. V gene TRBV19 combines with J gene TRBJ2-1; D is unclear. This CDR3 reads CASSMVGGLSNEQFF. CDR3 bases: TGTGCCAGTAGTATGGTGGGCGGTTTATCCAATGAGCAGTTCTTC.